Listed below are T cell receptor beta chains from one sample, sequenced in a study of identical twins. TCRdb recomputed calls from the 5' RACE reads with MiXCR, one row per CDR3 protein. The sample has 450,000 or so distinct CDR3 sequences, 13% to 15% seen once. The same specimen was also included in a second study, on yellow fever vaccine responses in identical twins.

Source material: CD4+ T cells sorted from blood. The receptors derive from a woman aged 18-35 years in good health. Each CDR3 is given without its conserved first and last residue. Each record gives: clone size, J gene, V gene, CDR3 length, CDR3 protein. Clone size is shown for a subset of rows, as once, few, many or a class of expanded clone.

abundance: NA; j_gene: TRBJ2-1; v_gene: TRBV4-1; len: 16; CDR3aa: ASSQDSGFPRQKNEQF
abundance: few; j_gene: TRBJ1-1; v_gene: TRBV12-3/TRBV12-4; len: 11; CDR3aa: ASSFRGGLKAF
abundance: NA; j_gene: TRBJ2-7; v_gene: TRBV28; len: 17; CDR3aa: ASSLPTGRRQGNSYEQY
abundance: NA; j_gene: TRBJ2-5; v_gene: TRBV12-3/TRBV12-4; len: 11; CDR3aa: ASRSGGAETQY
abundance: few; j_gene: TRBJ1-5; v_gene: TRBV19; len: 15; CDR3aa: ASSIWSTTGYNQPQH
abundance: many; j_gene: TRBJ2-5; v_gene: TRBV10-3; len: 12; CDR3aa: AIRGTSGEETQY
abundance: many; j_gene: TRBJ1-6; v_gene: TRBV12-3/TRBV12-4; len: 12; CDR3aa: ASSPGQGASPLH
abundance: NA; j_gene: TRBJ2-2; v_gene: TRBV9; len: 12; CDR3aa: ASSAGPRTGELF
abundance: few; j_gene: TRBJ2-3; v_gene: TRBV7-3; len: 11; CDR3aa: ASSWSSTDTQY
abundance: NA; j_gene: TRBJ2-3; v_gene: TRBV2; len: 16; CDR3aa: ASSEPQGSLSSTDTQY
abundance: many; j_gene: TRBJ2-3; v_gene: TRBV14; len: 10; CDR3aa: ASSQVKDTQY
abundance: few; j_gene: TRBJ2-7; v_gene: TRBV6-2/TRBV6-3; len: 20; CDR3aa: ASADRDPFDRGLAGGLYEQY
abundance: NA; j_gene: TRBJ2-1; v_gene: TRBV20-1; len: 15; CDR3aa: SARARNRGRMGNEQF
abundance: few; j_gene: TRBJ1-2; v_gene: TRBV10-1; len: 13; CDR3aa: ASSDGQGANYGYT
abundance: NA; j_gene: TRBJ2-1; v_gene: TRBV5-1; len: 13; CDR3aa: ASSLNTGAGNEQF
abundance: NA; j_gene: TRBJ2-7; v_gene: TRBV7-6; len: 12; CDR3aa: ASSAGLAEYEQY
abundance: once; j_gene: TRBJ1-6; v_gene: TRBV7-2; len: 13; CDR3aa: ASSLSGEYYSPLH